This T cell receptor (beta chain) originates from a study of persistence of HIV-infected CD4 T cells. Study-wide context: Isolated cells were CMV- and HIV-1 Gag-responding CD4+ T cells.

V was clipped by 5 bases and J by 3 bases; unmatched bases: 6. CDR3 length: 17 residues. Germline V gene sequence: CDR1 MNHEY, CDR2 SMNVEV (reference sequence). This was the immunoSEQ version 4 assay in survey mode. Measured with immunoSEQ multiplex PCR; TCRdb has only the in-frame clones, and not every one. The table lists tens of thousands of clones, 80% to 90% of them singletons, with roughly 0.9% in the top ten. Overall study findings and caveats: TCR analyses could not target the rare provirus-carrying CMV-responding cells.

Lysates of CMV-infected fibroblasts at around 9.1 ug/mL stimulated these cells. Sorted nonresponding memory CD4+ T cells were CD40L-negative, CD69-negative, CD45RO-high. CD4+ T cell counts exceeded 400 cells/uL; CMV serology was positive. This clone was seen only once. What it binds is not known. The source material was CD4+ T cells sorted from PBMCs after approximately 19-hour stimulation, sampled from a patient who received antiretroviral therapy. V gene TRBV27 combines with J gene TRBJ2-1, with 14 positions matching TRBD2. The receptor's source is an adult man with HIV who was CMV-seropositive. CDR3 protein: CASSLWTSGGFYNEQFF. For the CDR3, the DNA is TGTGCCAGCAGTCTTTGGACTAGCGGGGGGTTCTACAATGAGCAGTTCTTC.